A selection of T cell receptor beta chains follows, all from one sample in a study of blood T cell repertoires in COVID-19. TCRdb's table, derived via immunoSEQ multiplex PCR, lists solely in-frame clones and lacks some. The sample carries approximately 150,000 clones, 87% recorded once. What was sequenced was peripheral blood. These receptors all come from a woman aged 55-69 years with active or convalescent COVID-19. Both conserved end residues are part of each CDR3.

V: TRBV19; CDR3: CASSIGRTSGPETQYF
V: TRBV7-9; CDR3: CASRGQGASEKLFF
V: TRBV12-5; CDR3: CASGQESNQPQHF
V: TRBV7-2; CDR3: CASKIQGGVMNTEAFF
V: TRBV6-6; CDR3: CASGRPTNEKLFF
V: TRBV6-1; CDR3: CASSEWGTGATNEKLFF
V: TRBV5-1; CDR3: CASSLEPGGDTEAFF
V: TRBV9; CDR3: CASSVDSIETQYF
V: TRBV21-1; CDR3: CASSKFVQGSYEQYF
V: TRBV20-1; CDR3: CSATDSSYNSPLHF
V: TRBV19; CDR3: CASDSAGLNTEAFF
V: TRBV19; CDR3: CASSKDRDYEQYF
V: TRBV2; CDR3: CASTPTDSLNTEAFF
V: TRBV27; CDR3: CASRPLGGVSQPQHF
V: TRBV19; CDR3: CASSIERQGAWQTLAPLHF
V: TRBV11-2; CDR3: CASSSDAQGPVQYF
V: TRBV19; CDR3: CASSPQPTGSGELFF
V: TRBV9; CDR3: CASSPGDSGGETQYF
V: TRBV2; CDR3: CASSVETENSPLHF
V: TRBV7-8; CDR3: CASAAFFDQPQHF